This T cell receptor (beta chain) was obtained from a study of T cells in Graves' hyperthyroidism and ophthalmopathy. V shed 6 bases and J shed 4 bases, with 19 bases lying between them. The CDR3 extends over 15 amino acids. Germline loops: CDR1 ENHRY, CDR2 SYGVKD. Researchers took RNA transcripts and amplified the TCR beta CDR3 regions from them. Researchers ran a first-round RT-PCR on the TCR CDR3 using the HTBI primer set. TCRdb re-called the multiplex PCR reads with MiXCR, one entry per CDR3 protein. The sample holds approximately 590,000 distinct CDR3 sequences, roughly 50% seen once. V gene TRBV10-3 combines with J gene TRBJ2-7; tentative D call: TRBD2 (9 bases). What was sequenced was peripheral blood or thyroid tissue (not recorded which). The sequence was obtained from a young woman with Graves' hyperthyroidism. CDR3 amino acids: CAIRDRAGGVYEQYF. The CDR3 DNA is TGTGCCATCAGGGACAGGGCGGGAGGGGTGTACGAGCAGTACTTC.